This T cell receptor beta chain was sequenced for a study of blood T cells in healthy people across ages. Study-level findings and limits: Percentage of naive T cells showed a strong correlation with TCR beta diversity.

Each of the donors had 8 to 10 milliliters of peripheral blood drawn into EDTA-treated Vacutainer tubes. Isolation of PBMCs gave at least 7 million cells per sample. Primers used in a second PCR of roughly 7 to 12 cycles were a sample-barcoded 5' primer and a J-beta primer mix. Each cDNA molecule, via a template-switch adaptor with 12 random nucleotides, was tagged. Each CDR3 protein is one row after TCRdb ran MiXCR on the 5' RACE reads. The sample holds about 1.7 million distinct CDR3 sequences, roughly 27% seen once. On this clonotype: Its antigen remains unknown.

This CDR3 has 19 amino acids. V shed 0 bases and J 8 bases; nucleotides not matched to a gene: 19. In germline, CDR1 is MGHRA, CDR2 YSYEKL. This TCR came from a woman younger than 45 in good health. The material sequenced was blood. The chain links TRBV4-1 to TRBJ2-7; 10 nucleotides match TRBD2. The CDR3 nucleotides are TGCGCCAGCAGCCAAGATGAAGCCGTACTAGCGGGGACCGCTTTGCAGCAGTACTTC. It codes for CASSQDEAVLAGTALQQYF.